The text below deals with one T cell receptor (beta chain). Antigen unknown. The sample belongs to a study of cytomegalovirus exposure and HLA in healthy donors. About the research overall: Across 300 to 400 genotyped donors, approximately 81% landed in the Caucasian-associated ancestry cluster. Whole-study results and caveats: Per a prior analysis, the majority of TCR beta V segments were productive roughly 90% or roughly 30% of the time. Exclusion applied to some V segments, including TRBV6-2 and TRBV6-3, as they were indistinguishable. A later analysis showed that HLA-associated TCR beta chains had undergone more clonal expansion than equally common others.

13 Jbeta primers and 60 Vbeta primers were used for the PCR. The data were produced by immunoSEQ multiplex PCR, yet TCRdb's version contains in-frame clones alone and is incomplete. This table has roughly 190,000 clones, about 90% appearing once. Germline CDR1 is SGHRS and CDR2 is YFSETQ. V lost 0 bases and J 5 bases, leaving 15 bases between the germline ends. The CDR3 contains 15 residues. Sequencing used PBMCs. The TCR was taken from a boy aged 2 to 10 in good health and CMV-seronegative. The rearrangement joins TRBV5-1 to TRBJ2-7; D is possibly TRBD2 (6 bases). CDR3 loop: CASSLGDSGLDEQYF. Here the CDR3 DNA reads TGCGCCAGCAGCTTGGGGGACTCGGGGCTGGACGAGCAGTACTTC.